A selection of T cell receptor beta chains follows, all from one sample in a study of human T cells and chemical hapten exposure. In TCRdb, the RACE reads were re-called with MiXCR into one record per CDR3 protein. The sample holds around 180,000 distinct CDR3 sequences, nearly 30% seen once. The specimen comprised whole blood, sampled in connection with sensitization to the hapten diphenylcyclopropenone (DPC). These receptors all stem from a woman aged 25 to 39 with alopecia areata. Some clones in this sample may be carry-over from other donors' samples. Each CDR3 is given with its conserved first and last residue. D genes are given only for firm matches. Expanded clones get a size class; other rows say once, few or many, or leave the size out.

clone size	V gene	J gene	D gene	CDR3 protein	CDR3 DNA
-	TRBV5-6	TRBJ2-5	TRBD2	CASSLTRTSGSEETQYF	TGTGCCAGCAGCCTCACCCGGACTAGCGGGAGTGAAGAGACCCAGTACTTC
-	TRBV28	TRBJ1-2	TRBD1	CASRIGQGAGGYTF	TGTGCCAGCAGGATAGGACAGGGGGCGGGGGGCTACACCTTC
few	TRBV6-2/TRBV6-3	TRBJ1-5	-	CASSYSHHSNQPQHF	TGTGCCAGCAGTTACTCCCATCATAGCAATCAGCCCCAGCATTTT
few	TRBV7-2	TRBJ2-3	TRBD2	CASSLSGGRTDTQYF	TGTGCCAGCAGCTTAAGCGGGGGGCGCACAGATACGCAGTATTTT
once	TRBV20-1	TRBJ2-1	TRBD1	CSASTDRLYNEQFF	TGCAGTGCTAGTACGGACAGGCTCTACAATGAGCAGTTCTTC
few	TRBV28	TRBJ1-2	-	CASSPPSPLGYTF	TGTGCCAGCAGCCCTCCTTCCCCCCTAGGCTACACCTTC
few	TRBV5-6	TRBJ2-3	-	CASSFRGLAGSTDTQYF	TGTGCCAGCAGCTTCAGGGGGCTAGCGGGATCTACAGATACGCAGTATTTT
few	TRBV10-3	TRBJ1-6	TRBD1	CAIRRDRGNNSPLHF	TGTGCCATCAGAAGGGACAGGGGGAACAATTCACCCCTCCACTTT
-	TRBV4-2	TRBJ2-5	-	CASSQSTFLAYQETQYF	TGTGCCAGCAGCCAAAGCACCTTTCTAGCGTATCAAGAGACCCAGTACTTC
few	TRBV6-5	TRBJ1-1	-	CASSYSRNTEAFF	TGTGCCAGCAGTTACTCCAGGAACACTGAAGCTTTCTTT
few	TRBV5-1	TRBJ1-2	-	CASSLEDSYGYTF	TGCGCCAGCAGCTTGGAGGACAGCTATGGCTACACCTTC
-	TRBV4-1	TRBJ2-1	-	CASSQENRDNEQFF	TGCGCCAGCAGCCAAGAAAACAGGGACAATGAGCAGTTCTTC
-	TRBV5-1	TRBJ2-1	TRBD1	CASSSTPPTGEKEQFF	TGCGCCAGCAGCTCCACCCCCCCGACAGGGGAGAAGGAGCAGTTCTTC
-	TRBV24-1	TRBJ2-3	-	CATSSGASRTDTQYF	TGTGCCACCAGTTCCGGAGCGAGCCGCACAGATACGCAGTATTTT
-	TRBV28	TRBJ2-3	TRBD2	CASQAGGTVTDTQYF	TGTGCCAGCCAAGCGGGGGGGACTGTCACAGATACGCAGTATTTT
-	TRBV7-2	TRBJ2-1	TRBD2	CASSLSGRAYNEQFF	TGTGCCAGCAGCTTAAGCGGGAGGGCCTACAATGAGCAGTTCTTC
few	TRBV6-1	TRBJ1-2	TRBD1	CASSLFSGTGGTGYTF	TGTGCCAGCAGCCTCTTTTCCGGGACAGGTGGGACTGGCTACACCTTC
-	TRBV20-1	TRBJ2-1	-	CSAPLPNEQFF	TGCAGTGCTCCACTGCCCAATGAGCAGTTCTTC
-	TRBV6-4	TRBJ2-1	TRBD2	CASSSSGRLNEQFF	TGTGCCAGCAGTTCTAGCGGGAGACTAAATGAGCAGTTCTTC
-	TRBV29-1	TRBJ2-3	-	CSVLLLSTDTQYF	TGCAGCGTTCTTTTACTAAGCACAGATACGCAGTATTTT
few	TRBV7-2	TRBJ1-6	-	CASSPVGNYNSPLHF	TGTGCCAGCAGCCCGGTGGGGAATTATAATTCACCCCTCCACTTT
few	TRBV10-3	TRBJ2-5	-	CAISDSAFRKTQYF	TGTGCCATCAGTGATTCTGCCTTCCGTAAGACCCAGTACTTC
-	TRBV30	TRBJ1-6	-	CAWSSSGFRNSPLHF	TGTGCCTGGAGTTCATCAGGGTTTCGTAATTCACCCCTCCACTTT
-	TRBV20-1	TRBJ2-7	-	CSARARPRGGAVTYEQYF	TGCAGTGCTAGAGCCCGGCCTAGGGGTGGAGCGGTTACCTACGAGCAGTACTTC
few	TRBV9	TRBJ2-2	-	CASSVVVQAGELFF	TGTGCCAGCAGCGTAGTGGTTCAGGCCGGGGAGCTGTTTTTT
many	TRBV11-1	TRBJ2-1	-	CASSSTGLVLPEQFF	TGTGCCAGCAGCAGCACGGGACTTGTACTACCAGAGCAGTTCTTC
-	TRBV10-3	TRBJ2-5	-	CAISESGEETQYF	TGTGCCATCAGTGAGTCGGGTGAAGAGACCCAGTACTTC
once	TRBV10-3	TRBJ1-4	-	CAVRKDPGNEKLFF	TGTGCCGTGAGAAAGGACCCCGGCAATGAAAAACTGTTTTTT
-	TRBV7-2	TRBJ2-7	TRBD2	CASSLGLPGGLTREPYEQYF	TGTGCCAGCAGCTTAGGTCTACCGGGAGGGCTTACAAGGGAACCCTACGAGCAGTACTTC
-	TRBV9	TRBJ1-6	-	CASSVEAGKPYNSPLHF	TGTGCCAGCAGCGTAGAAGCAGGGAAGCCCTATAATTCACCCCTCCACTTT
-	TRBV20-1	TRBJ2-3	TRBD1	CSASSPGQSTDTQYF	TGCAGTGCTAGTTCGCCGGGACAGAGCACAGATACGCAGTATTTT
-	TRBV18	TRBJ1-2	TRBD1	CASSPSDRGTYGYTF	TGTGCCAGCTCACCTTCGGACAGGGGGACCTATGGCTACACCTTC
-	TRBV12-3/TRBV12-4	TRBJ1-1	-	CASIEQENTEAFF	TGTGCCAGCATCGAACAGGAGAACACTGAAGCTTTCTTT